This T cell receptor (beta chain) emerged from a study of vaccination and CD4 T cells after COVID-19. As for the study in general: Nasal swab PCR detected SARS-CoV-2 in convalescent patients, who comprised eight to ten mild cases and one severe case.

With regard to this clonotype: What it binds is unknown.

Findings of the study overall: Early post-infection timepoints were not included, and relatively few convalescent patients were studied.

Stated treatment: roughly 10-day PBMC culture with coronavirus spike peptide pools or control peptides (ViraFEST assay). Oncomine TCR Beta short-read sequencing was applied to DNA from cultured CD4+ T cells. Each CDR3 protein is one row after TCRdb ran MiXCR on the PCR reads. The table shows 10,000 to 12,000 distinct CDR3 sequences, with under 30% occurring only once. The CDR3 loop spans 15 amino acids. The V end was cut by 6 bases, the J end by 0 bases, with 12 bases between. CDR1 is SGHTA and CDR2 is FQGTGA in the germline V gene. The sequence came from a human donor who had recovered from COVID-19. The specimen was CD4+ T cells from blood, cultured in vitro, collected after SARS-CoV-2 vaccination. The chain recombines TRBV7-3 with TRBJ2-1; a possible D gene is TRBD2 (5 bases). The CDR3 DNA reads as TGTGCCAGCAGTTTCAGCGGAGGCTCCTACAATGAGCAGTTCTTC. It specifies CASSFSGGSYNEQFF. The full variable domain, completed using reference TRBV7-3 and TRBJ2-1, is GAGVSQTPSNKVTEKGKYVELRCDPISGHTALYWYRQSLGQGPEFLIYFQGTGAADDSGLPNDRFFAVRPEGSVSTLKIQRTERGDSAVYLCASSFSGGSYNEQFFGPGTRLTVL.